Listed below are T cell receptor beta chains from one sample, sequenced in a study of CD8+ T cells in alopecia areata. TCRdb's copy holds only in-frame clones and misses some; the assay was immunoSEQ multiplex PCR. The table shows about 180,000 clones, with 51% occurring only once. The sequencing used CD8+ T cells sorted from blood, collected at roughly week 52, from a patient treated with tofacitinib. All receptors derive from a human donor with alopecia areata. CDR3s include the opening cysteine and the closing phenylalanine or tryptophan. The D gene is left open where the match is weak. The listing skips clone size in some rows; elsewhere it reads once, few, many or a size class.

>TRBV5-6|.|TRBJ2-1|.
TGTGCCAGCAACTTACAGGGTGGCGAGCAGTTCTTC
CASNLQGGEQFF
>TRBV30|.|TRBJ1-1|.
TGTGCCTGGAGTGTACTCACTGAAGCTTTCTTT
CAWSVLTEAFF
>TRBV6-5|.|TRBJ1-1|few
TGTGCCAGCAGCCCGGCCGCGGGGCACACTGAAGCTTTCTTT
CASSPAAGHTEAFF
>TRBV9|.|TRBJ1-1|few
TGTGCCAGCAGCCCGGGGGGGAACACTGAAGCTTTCTTT
CASSPGGNTEAFF
>TRBV6-4|TRBD2|TRBJ2-1|few
TGTGCCAGCAGTTACGGGACTAGCGGGGGCAATGAGCAGTTCTTC
CASSYGTSGGNEQFF
>TRBV27|TRBD1|TRBJ2-5|once
TGTGCCAGCAGTCCCAGGGGGGAGACCCAGTACTTC
CASSPRGETQYF
>TRBV10-3|.|TRBJ1-6|.
TGTGCCACCCAAGGGGGAGGGTCTATCGATTCACCCCTCCACTTT
CATQGGGSIDSPLHF
>TRBV30|TRBD1|TRBJ1-2|.
TGTGCCTGGAGTGGTGACAGGGATGGTGGCTACACCTTC
CAWSGDRDGGYTF
>TRBV6-6|TRBD1|TRBJ1-2|.
TGTGCCAGCAGTAACCGGGACAGCTTAGCTAACTATGGCTACACCTTC
CASSNRDSLANYGYTF
>TRBV29-1|TRBD1|TRBJ2-1|.
TGCAGCGTTGAAGGAGACAGGGACTACAATGAGCAGTTCTTC
CSVEGDRDYNEQFF
>TRBV9|.|TRBJ2-5|.
TGTGCCAGCAGAGGGCAGTCGGAGACCCAGTACTTC
CASRGQSETQYF
>TRBV15|.|TRBJ2-2|.
TGTGCCACCAGCAGAGGAAGAGTAGGCGCGAACACCGGGGAGCTGTTTTTT
CATSRGRVGANTGELFF
>TRBV18|.|TRBJ1-1|few
TGTGCCAGCTCACCAGTAGGAGGTCGGGGTGAAGCTTTCTTT
CASSPVGGRGEAFF
>TRBV7-9|.|TRBJ2-1|few
TGTGCCAGCAGCTTAGACCGACCGTTGAATGAGCAGTTCTTC
CASSLDRPLNEQFF
>TRBV4-1|TRBD2|TRBJ2-3|few
TGCGCCAGCAGCCAAGACGGGGTAGCGGGGGAGACAGATACGCAGTATTTT
CASSQDGVAGETDTQYF
>TRBV5-4|.|TRBJ2-7|.
TGTGCCAGCAGCCAAATTACTGTTTTCGGGACGCCCGCTTCCTACGAGCAGTACTTC
CASSQITVFGTPASYEQYF
>TRBV9|TRBD1|TRBJ1-1|once
TGTGCCAGCAGCCCTCTCCGGACAGGGAACACTGAAGCTTTCTTT
CASSPLRTGNTEAFF